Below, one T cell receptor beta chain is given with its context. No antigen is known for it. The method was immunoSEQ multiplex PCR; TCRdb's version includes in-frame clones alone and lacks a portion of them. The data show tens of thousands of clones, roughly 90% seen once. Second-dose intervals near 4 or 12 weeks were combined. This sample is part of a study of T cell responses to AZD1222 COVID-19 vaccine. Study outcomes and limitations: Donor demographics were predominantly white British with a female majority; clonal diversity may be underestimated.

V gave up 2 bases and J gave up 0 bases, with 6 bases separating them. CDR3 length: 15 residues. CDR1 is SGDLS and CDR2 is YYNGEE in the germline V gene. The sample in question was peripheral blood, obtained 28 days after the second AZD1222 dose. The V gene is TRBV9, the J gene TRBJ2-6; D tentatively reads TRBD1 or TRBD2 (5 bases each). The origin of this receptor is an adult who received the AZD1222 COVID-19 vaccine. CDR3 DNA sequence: TGTGCCAGCAGCGTCGGGGCCTCTGGGGCCAACGTCCTGACTTTC. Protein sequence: CASSVGASGANVLTF.